The entry that follows covers one T cell receptor (beta chain) sequence. In the authors' methods: Nucleated cell counts were estimated from reference gene primer amplification. The protocol was immunoSEQ multiplex PCR, while the TCRdb copy is restricted to in-frame clones and leaves out a portion. That table supplies the V and J calls and clone size; D and trimming were determined from the DNA. The sample contains a few hundred thousand clones, 75% to 90% of which appear only once. These data belong to a study of blood T cell repertoires in COVID-19. Germline V gives CDR1 LNHDA, CDR2 SQIVND (reference sequence). The CDR3 is 15 amino acids. With 1 base removed from V and 0 bases from J, the gap between germline ends came to 7 bases.

Sequenced: peripheral blood. The rearrangement uses TRBV19 and TRBJ1-5, with D tentatively TRBD1 (6 bases). The clonotype was recovered from a man aged 25 to 45 with acute or convalescent COVID-19. The CDR3, as DNA: TGTGCCAGTAGTATAGGGACAGCTAGCAATCAGCCCCAGCATTTT. Its translation is CASSIGTASNQPQHF.